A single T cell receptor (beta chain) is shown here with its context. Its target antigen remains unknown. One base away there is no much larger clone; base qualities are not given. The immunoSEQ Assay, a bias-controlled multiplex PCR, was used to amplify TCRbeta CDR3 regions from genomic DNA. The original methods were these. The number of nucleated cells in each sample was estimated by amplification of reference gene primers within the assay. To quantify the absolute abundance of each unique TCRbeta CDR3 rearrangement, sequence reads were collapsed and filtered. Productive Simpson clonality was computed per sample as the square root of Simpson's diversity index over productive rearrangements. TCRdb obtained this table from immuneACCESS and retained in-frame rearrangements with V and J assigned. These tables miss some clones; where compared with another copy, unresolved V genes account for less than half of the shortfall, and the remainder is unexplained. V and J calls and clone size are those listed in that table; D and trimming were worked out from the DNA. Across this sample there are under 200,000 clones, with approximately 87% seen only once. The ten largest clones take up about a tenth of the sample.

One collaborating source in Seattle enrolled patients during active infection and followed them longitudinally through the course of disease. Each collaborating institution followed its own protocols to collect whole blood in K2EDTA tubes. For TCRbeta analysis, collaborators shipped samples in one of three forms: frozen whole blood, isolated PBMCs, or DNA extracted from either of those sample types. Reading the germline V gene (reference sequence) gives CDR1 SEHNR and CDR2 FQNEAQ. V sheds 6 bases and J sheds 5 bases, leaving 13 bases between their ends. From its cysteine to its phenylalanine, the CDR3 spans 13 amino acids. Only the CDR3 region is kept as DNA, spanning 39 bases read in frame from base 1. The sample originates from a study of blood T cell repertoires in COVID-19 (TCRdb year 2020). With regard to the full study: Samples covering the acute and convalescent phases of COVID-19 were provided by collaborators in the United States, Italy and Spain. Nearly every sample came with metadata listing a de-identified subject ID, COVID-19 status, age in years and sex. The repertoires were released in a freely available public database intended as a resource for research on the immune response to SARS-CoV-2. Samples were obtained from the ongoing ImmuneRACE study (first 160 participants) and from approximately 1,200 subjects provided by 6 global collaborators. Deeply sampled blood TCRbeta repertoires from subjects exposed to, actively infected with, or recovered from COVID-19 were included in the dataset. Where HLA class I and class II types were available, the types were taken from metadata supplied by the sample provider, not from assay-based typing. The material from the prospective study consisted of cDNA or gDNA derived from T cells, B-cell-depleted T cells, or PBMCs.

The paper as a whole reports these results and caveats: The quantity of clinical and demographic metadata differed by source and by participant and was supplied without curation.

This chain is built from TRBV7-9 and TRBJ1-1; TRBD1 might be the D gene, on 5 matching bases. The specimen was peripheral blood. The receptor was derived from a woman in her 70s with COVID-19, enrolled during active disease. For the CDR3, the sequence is CASSRDGGTEAFF. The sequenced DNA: TGTGCCAGCAGTCGCGACGGGGGGACTGAAGCTTTCTTT.